This T cell receptor beta chain was identified during a study of siplizumab effects on memory and regulatory T cells. Overall study findings and caveats: Confirmation was lacking for the suppressive function of proliferating Tregs derived from siplizumab cultures.

Per individual sample, 100,000 or so TCR templates were assayed. Data came from immunoSEQ multiplex PCR; TCRdb stores just in-frame clones and leaves some out. The table has 90,000 to 140,000 clones, just over 90% seen once. A note on this clone: Its antigen is undetermined.

Trimming took 4 bases from V and 4 from J; bases not matched to a gene: 7. The CDR3 length is 15 residues. In germline, CDR1 is KGHSH, CDR2 LQKENI. The TCR sequence derives from a human donor in good health. Sequenced material: CD4+ T cells sorted from blood. This chain uses TRBV18 with TRBJ2-7; TRBD2 matches 10 bases. The CDR3: CASSLASGRGYEQYF. DNA for the CDR3: TGTGCCAGCTCACTGGCGAGCGGGAGGGGGTACGAGCAGTACTTC.